This T cell receptor (beta chain) was sequenced during a study of T cell responses to AZD1222 COVID-19 vaccine. Second-dose groups at about 4 or about 12 weeks were pooled. Clones were read by immunoSEQ multiplex PCR, and TCRdb kept only the in-frame ones, dropping some. The top ten clones hold 1.3% of a sample with 180,000 or so clones, just over 90% of them seen once. The V and J ends lost 5 bases and 1 base respectively, with 9 bases between them. Germline CDR1 SGHAT, CDR2 FQNNGV. This CDR3 is 13 amino acids long. V and J are TRBV11-2 and TRBJ2-7, with D hard to call. The sample in question was peripheral blood, obtained 28 days after the second AZD1222 dose. The sequence came from an adult who received the AZD1222 COVID-19 vaccine. The CDR3 region is CASSTGISYEQYF. DNA for the CDR3: TGTGCCAGCAGCACCGGTATTTCCTACGAGCAGTACTTC.